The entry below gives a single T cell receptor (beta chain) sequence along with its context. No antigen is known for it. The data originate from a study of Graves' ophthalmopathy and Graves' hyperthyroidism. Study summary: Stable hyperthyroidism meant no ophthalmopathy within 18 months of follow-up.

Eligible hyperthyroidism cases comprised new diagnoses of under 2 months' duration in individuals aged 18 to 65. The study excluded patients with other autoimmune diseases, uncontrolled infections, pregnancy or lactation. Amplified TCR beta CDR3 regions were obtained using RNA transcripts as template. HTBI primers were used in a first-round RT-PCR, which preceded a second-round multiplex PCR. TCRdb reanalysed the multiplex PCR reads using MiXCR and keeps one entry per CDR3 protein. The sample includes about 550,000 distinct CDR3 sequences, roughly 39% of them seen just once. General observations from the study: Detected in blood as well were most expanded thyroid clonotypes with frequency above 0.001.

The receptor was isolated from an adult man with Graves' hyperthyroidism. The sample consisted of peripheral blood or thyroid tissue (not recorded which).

Written as DNA, the CDR3 is TGTGCCAGCAGTAGACGGGGATCCTACAATGAGCAGTTCTTC. Encoded protein: CASSRRGSYNEQFF. The chain has TRBV7-2 and TRBJ2-1, with a possible D match to TRBD2 (5 bases). The CDR3 is 14 residues long. Germline CDR1 and CDR2: SGHTA and FQGNSA. V was pared by 6 bases and J by 1 base, with 10 bases between.